This T cell receptor beta chain appears in the sequencing data of a study of blood T cell repertoires in COVID-19. Across the study: Nucleic acid was either cDNA or gDNA, and it came from T cells, B-cell-depleted T cells, or PBMCs.

Method: immunoSEQ multiplex PCR; TCRdb's copy keeps in-frame clones and lacks some. The repertoire holds approximately 67,000 clones, with about 91% as singletons. This CDR3 contains 14 residues. The V gene's germline CDR1 is LGHNT and CDR2 FRNRAP. V lost 4 bases, J lost 6 bases, and 12 bases lay in between. The sample taken for sequencing was peripheral blood. This TCR came from a human donor in a cohort sampled during active COVID-19. The chain is built from TRBV12-5 and TRBJ1-4, with D possibly matching TRBD1 (6 bases). This chain's CDR3 is CASGWGGQDEKLFF. The CDR3 coding sequence is TGTGCTAGTGGTTGGGGGGGGCAGGATGAAAAACTGTTTTTT.